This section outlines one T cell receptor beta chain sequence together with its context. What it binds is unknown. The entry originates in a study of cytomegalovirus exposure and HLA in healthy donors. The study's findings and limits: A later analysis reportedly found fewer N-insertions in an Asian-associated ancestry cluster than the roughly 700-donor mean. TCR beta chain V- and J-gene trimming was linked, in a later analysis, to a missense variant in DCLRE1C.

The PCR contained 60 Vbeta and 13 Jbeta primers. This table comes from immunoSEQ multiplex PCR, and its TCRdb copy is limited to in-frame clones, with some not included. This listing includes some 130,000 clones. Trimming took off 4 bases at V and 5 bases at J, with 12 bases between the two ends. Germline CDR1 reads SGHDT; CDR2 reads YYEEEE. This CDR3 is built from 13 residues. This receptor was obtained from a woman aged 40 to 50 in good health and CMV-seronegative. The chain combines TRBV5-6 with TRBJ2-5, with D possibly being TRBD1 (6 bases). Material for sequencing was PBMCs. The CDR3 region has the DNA TGTGCCAGCAGCGGACAGATTGGCGAGACCCAGTACTTC. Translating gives CASSGQIGETQYF.